This TCR beta chain was retrieved from a study of T cells in Graves' hyperthyroidism and ophthalmopathy. Overall study results and limits: The blood repertoire included most of the expanded thyroid clonotypes above 0.001.

A few counts support this clonotype. Its antigen is currently unknown. Researchers amplified the TCR beta CDR3 regions from RNA transcripts. An initial round of RT-PCR targeting the TCR CDR3 relied on the HTBI primer set. TCRdb itself ran the multiplex PCR reads through MiXCR, one entry per CDR3 protein. In the table there are about 400,000 distinct CDR3 sequences, under 15% of which are singletons. The CDR3 extends over 14 amino acids. V shed 10 bases, J shed 7 bases, and the junction held 8 bases outside the gene matches. The germline CDR1 and CDR2 sequences are SNHLY and FYNNEI. This TCR derives from a woman in her twenties or thirties with Graves' hyperthyroidism. This chain uses TRBV2 with TRBJ1-6; the match to TRBD1 covers 9 bases. The sequenced material came from blood. The CDR3, as DNA: TGTGCCAACGGGACAGGGTCAGGCAATTCACCCCTCCACTTT. It yields the protein CANGTGSGNSPLHF.